The 9 T cell receptor beta chains presented below share a single source sample, sequenced in a study of identical twins. One entry per CDR3 protein, called by TCRdb with MiXCR from the 5' RACE reads. The sample consists of roughly 630,000 distinct CDR3 sequences, roughly 7.1% of them appearing once. This same sample was also taken into another study, of yellow fever vaccine responses in identical twins.

Sequenced sample: PBMCs. The receptors were gathered from a young woman in good health.

This clonotype was picked up a small number of times. V and J are TRBV29-1 and TRBJ2-5; D unresolved. The CDR3 totals 11 residues. V was pared by 4 bases and J by 2 bases, with 5 bases between. The germline V gene has CDR1 SQVTM and CDR2 ANQGSEA. The CDR3 DNA reads as TGCAGCGTTGTAATGCAAGAGACCCAGTACTTC. This translates into CSVVMQETQYF.

In its sample, this clonotype was seen a few times. The V and J genes are TRBV3-1 and TRBJ2-1, with TRBD1 identical over 7 bases. The V and J ends lost 0 bases and 7 bases, in that order; junction bases with no gene match: 9. Germline CDR1 is LGHDT and CDR2 is YNNKEL (reference sequence). The CDR3 spans 16 residues. As DNA, the CDR3 is TGTGCCAGCAGCCAAGATTGGGGGACAGTAGAAAATGAGCAGTTCTTC. As protein: CASSQDWGTVENEQFF.

This clonotype was found many times. V is TRBV12-3 or TRBV12-4 and J is TRBJ1-5; D unresolved. The CDR3 totals 12 residues. Trimming pared 1 base from V and 7 bases from J, leaving 5 bases between. CDR3 amino acids: CASSLEPQPQHF. CDR3 in DNA: TGTGCCAGCAGTTTAGAGCCCCAGCCCCAGCATTTT.

Only a few counts were recorded for this clonotype. V and J are TRBV11-2 and TRBJ1-1; tentative D call: TRBD1 (5 bases). Germline CDR1 SGHAT, CDR2 FQNNGV. Trimming removed 5 bases at V and 8 bases at J, with 18 bases between. This CDR3 comprises 14 residues. CDR3 nucleotide sequence: TGTGCCAGCAGCCTGGGACTGCCCCTGAGCGAAGCTTTCTTT. Protein: CASSLGLPLSEAFF. Based on the CDR3 plus reference TRBV11-2 and TRBJ1-1, the full variable domain is EAGVAQSPRYKIIEKRQSVAFWCNPISGHATLYWYQQILGQGPKLLIQFQNNGVVDDSQLPKDRFSAERLKGVDSTLKIQPAKLEDSAVYLCASSLGLPLSEAFFGQGTRLTVV.

This clonotype was recorded many times. This chain connects TRBV5-1 to TRBJ2-3; perhaps TRBD2 as D (5 bases). The CDR3 loop spans 14 amino acids. Germline V CDR1 and CDR2: SGHRS, YFSETQ. Between the trimmed V and J ends, which lost 0 bases and 6 bases, there was a span of 11 bases. DNA for the CDR3: TGCGCCAGCAGCTTGGACCGGGGTCCGGATACGCAGTATTTT. Its protein is CASSLDRGPDTQYF.

This clonotype was seen many times. The chain has TRBV19 and TRBJ2-5, with unresolved D. V was trimmed by 0 bases and J by 5 bases, leaving 13 bases between them. Germline values: CDR1 LNHDA, CDR2 SQIVND (reference sequence). The CDR3 is made up of 15 amino acids. The CDR3 spells CASSIDRLGAETQYF. The CDR3 DNA is TGTGCCAGTAGTATAGATCGGTTAGGCGCGGAGACCCAGTACTTC.

The gene calls are TRBV4-1 and TRBJ2-7; 12 positions match TRBD2. Looked up from germline, CDR1 is MGHRA and CDR2 is YSYEKL. This CDR3 is built from 16 residues. J lost 6 bases, V lost 4 bases, and 10 bases had no gene match. As DNA, the CDR3 is TGCGCCAGCAGCCTACGGACTAGCGGGGCAGGGAGCGAGCAGTACGTC. Translation gives CASSLRTSGAGSEQYV.

The V gene is TRBV20-1, the J gene TRBJ2-5; 8 bases map to TRBD2. CDR3 length equals 15 residues. V was clipped by 3 bases and J by 1 base; unmatched bases: 7. From germline, CDR1 is DFQATT and CDR2 SNEGSKA (reference sequence). CDR3 amino acids: CSASSRRGVQETQYF. DNA of the CDR3: TGCAGTGCTAGTTCTCGGCGGGGGGTCCAAGAGACCCAGTACTTC.

This clonotype was picked up a small number of times. The chain joins TRBV6-1 to TRBJ2-1; 9 nucleotides align to TRBD1. V shed 7 bases and J 4 bases; nucleotides not matched to a gene: 8. This CDR3 spans 15 amino acids. CDR1 is MNHNS, CDR2 SASEGT, per germline. The CDR3 bases are TGTGCCAGCACTGCAACAGGGGGCGGATACAATGAGCAGTTCTTC. Its translation is CASTATGGGYNEQFF.